What follows are 9 T cell receptor beta chains derived from one specimen sequenced in a study of CDR3 diversity in severe acne. Each CDR3 protein is one row after TCRdb ran MiXCR on the PCR reads. The sample yields about 85,000 distinct CDR3 sequences, 45% to 55% seen once. Input material: blood. Receptor source: a male donor in good health, serving as a control.

Notes on this clonotype: Relative to the germline gene, one junction end is altered; a read error may explain this. This chain uses TRBV25-1 with TRBJ1-5; 9 bases are shared with TRBD1. Germline V gives CDR1 MGHDK, CDR2 SYGVNS. This CDR3 comprises 16 residues. Here the CDR3 reads CASSESTGGRNQPQHF. The CDR3 DNA is TGCGCCAGCAGTGAGTCTACAGGGGGCCGCAATCAGCCCCAGCATTTT.

The table lists this clonotype with a few counts. The rearrangement joins TRBV15 to TRBJ2-5; TRBD2 matches at 12 bases. Germline values: CDR1 LNHNV, CDR2 YYDKDF (reference sequence). This CDR3 has 17 residues. V trimming: 5 bases; J trimming: 4 bases; junction bases outside the gene matches: 11. This CDR3 is CATSPPLGLAGRETQYF. DNA for the CDR3: TGTGCCACCAGCCCCCCTTTAGGACTAGCGGGGAGAGAGACCCAGTACTTC.

This clonotype was seen only a few times. The rearrangement uses TRBV6-1 and TRBJ2-2; D is uncertain. The germline CDR1 and CDR2 sequences are MNHNS and SASEGT. V shed 4 bases and J shed 3 bases, with 9 bases lying between them. The CDR3 runs to 14 residues. DNA for the CDR3: TGTGCCAGCAGTGGCGAGCTACACACCGGGGAGCTGTTTTTT. It yields the protein CASSGELHTGELFF.

This chain's CDR3 is CASSYSLADEQYF. In nucleotides, the CDR3 is TGTGCCAGCAGTTACAGCCTGGCGGACGAGCAGTACTTC. This chain links TRBV6-5 with TRBJ2-7; D gene uncertain. The germline gives CDR1 MNHEY, CDR2 SVGAGI. Trimming removed 2 bases from V and 5 bases from J, with 10 bases in between. The CDR3 loop spans 13 amino acids.

This clonotype showed up just a few times. A much bigger clone sits one base away, suggesting this may be a read error. The chain combines TRBV5-6 with TRBJ2-7; 9 nucleotides align to TRBD1. The J segment lost 4 bases and the V segment lost 3 bases, leaving 11 bases of the junction unmatched. This CDR3 has 16 residues. CDR1 is SGHDT, CDR2 YYEEEE, per germline. In nucleotides, the CDR3 is TGTGCCAGCAGCTCTGGGGGACAGGGCTTGGCATACGAGCAGTACTTC. It codes for CASSSGGQGLAYEQYF.

This clonotype has only a few counts. This chain links TRBV20-1 with TRBJ2-7; 10 positions match TRBD2. This CDR3 comprises 13 residues. J was trimmed by 4 bases and V by 3 bases; bases with no gene match: 3. In germline, CDR1 is DFQATT, CDR2 SNEGSKA (reference sequence). CDR3 nucleotides: TGCAGTGCTAGGGCTAGCGGGAGTTACGAGCAGTACTTC. Translating gives CSARASGSYEQYF.

The CDR3 coding sequence is TGTGCCAGCAGTGCCAGGGAGGAAGAGACCCAGTACTTC. Protein product: CASSAREEETQYF. V gene TRBV25-1 combines with J gene TRBJ2-5; D might be TRBD2 (6 bases). Germline CDR1 reads MGHDK; CDR2 reads SYGVNS. The CDR3 runs to 13 residues. Between the trimmed V and J ends, which lost 4 bases and 3 bases, there was a span of 9 bases.

This clonotype was observed a handful of times. The rearrangement joins TRBV20-1 to TRBJ2-7, with D tentatively TRBD1 (7 bases). The V end was cut by 6 bases, the J end by 7 bases, with 22 bases between. Germline CDR1 DFQATT, CDR2 SNEGSKA (reference sequence). This CDR3 comprises 14 residues. The CDR3 loop reads CSAPLEGARGEQYF. The CDR3, as DNA: TGCAGTGCGCCCCTGGAGGGGGCGAGGGGTGAGCAGTACTTC.

Note on this clonotype: This CDR3 is missing its conserved last phenylalanine or tryptophan, likely due to a read error. The gene calls are TRBV30 and TRBJ2-3, with D possibly matching TRBD2 (5 bases). V dropped 8 bases and J dropped 5 bases, with 11 bases sitting between them. This CDR3 is 11 amino acids long. Germline V lookup: CDR1 GTSNPN, CDR2 SVGIG (reference sequence). The DNA of the CDR3 is TGTGCCCGGAACCGGGGAGATACGCAGTATTCC. It specifies CARNRGDTQYS.